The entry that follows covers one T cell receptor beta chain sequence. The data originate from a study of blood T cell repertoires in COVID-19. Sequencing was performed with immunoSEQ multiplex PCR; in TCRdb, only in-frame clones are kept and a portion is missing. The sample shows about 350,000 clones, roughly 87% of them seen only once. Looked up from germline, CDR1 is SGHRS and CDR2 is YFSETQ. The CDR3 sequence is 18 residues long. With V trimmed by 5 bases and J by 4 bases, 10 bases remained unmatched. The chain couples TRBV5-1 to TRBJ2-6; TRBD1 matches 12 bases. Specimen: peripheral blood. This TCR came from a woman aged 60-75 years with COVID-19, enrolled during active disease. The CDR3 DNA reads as TGCGCCAGCAGACCCGGGACAGGGGGCCCCGTGGGGGCCAACGTCCTGACTTTC. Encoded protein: CASRPGTGGPVGANVLTF.